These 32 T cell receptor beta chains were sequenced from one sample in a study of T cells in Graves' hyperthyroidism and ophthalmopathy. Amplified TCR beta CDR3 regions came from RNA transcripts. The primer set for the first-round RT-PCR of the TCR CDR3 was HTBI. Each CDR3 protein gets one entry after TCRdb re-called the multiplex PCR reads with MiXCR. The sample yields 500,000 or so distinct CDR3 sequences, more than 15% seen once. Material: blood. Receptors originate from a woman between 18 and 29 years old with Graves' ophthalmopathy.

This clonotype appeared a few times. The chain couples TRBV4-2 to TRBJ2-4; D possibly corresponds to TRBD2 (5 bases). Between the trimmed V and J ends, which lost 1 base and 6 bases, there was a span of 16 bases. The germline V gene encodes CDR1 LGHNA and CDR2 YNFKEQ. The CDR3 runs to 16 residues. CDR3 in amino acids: CASSQVFGPAGNIQYF. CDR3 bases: TGTGCCAGCAGCCAAGTTTTCGGTCCGGCGGGAAACATTCAGTACTTC.

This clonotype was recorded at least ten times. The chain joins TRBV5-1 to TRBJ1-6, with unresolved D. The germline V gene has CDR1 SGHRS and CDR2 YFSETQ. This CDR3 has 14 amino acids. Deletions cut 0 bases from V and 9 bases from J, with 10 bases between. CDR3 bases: TGCGCCAGCAGCTTGGATGGGCTCGGTTCACCCCTCCACTTT. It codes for CASSLDGLGSPLHF.

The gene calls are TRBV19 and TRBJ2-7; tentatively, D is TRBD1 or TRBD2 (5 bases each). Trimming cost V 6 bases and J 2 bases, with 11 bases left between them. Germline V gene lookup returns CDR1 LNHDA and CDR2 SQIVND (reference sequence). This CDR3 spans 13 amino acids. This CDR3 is CASSGTAPYEQYF. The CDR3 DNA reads TGTGCCAGTAGCGGGACGGCCCCCTACGAGCAGTACTTC. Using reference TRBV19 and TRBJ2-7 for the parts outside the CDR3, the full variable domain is DGGITQSPKYLFRKEGQNVTLSCEQNLNHDAMYWYRQDPGQGLRLIYYSQIVNDFQKGDIAEGYSVSREKKESFPLTVTSAQKNPTAFYLCASSGTAPYEQYFGPGTRLTVT.

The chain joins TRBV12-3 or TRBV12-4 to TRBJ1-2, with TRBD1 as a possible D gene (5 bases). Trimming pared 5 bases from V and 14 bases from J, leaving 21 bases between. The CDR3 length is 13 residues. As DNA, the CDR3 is TGTGCCAGCAGTGATGGGGCCGGTTTTATGAAGACCTTC. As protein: CASSDGAGFMKTF.

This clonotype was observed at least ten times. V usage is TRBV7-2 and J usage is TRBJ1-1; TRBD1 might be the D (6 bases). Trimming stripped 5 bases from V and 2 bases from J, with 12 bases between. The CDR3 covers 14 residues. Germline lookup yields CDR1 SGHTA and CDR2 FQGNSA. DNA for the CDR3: TGTGCCAGCAGCCCAAACAGGGACAACACTGAAGCTTTCTTT. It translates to CASSPNRDNTEAFF.

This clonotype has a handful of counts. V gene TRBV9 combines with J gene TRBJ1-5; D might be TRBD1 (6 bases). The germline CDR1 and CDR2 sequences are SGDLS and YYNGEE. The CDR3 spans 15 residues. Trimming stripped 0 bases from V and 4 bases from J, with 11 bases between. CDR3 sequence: CASSVDGGANQPQHF. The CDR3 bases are TGTGCCAGCAGCGTAGACGGGGGGGCTAATCAGCCCCAGCATTTT.

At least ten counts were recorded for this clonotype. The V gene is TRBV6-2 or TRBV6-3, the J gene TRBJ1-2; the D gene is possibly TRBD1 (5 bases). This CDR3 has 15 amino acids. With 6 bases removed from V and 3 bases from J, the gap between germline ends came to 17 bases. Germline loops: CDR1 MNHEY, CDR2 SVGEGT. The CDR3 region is CASSLDGAEYYGYTF. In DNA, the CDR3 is TGTGCCAGCAGCCTCGACGGGGCGGAGTACTATGGCTACACCTTC.

This chain's CDR3 is CASSQPAVSRVKNIQYF. DNA for the CDR3: TGCGCCAGCAGCCAACCGGCGGTTTCCCGGGTCAAAAACATTCAGTACTTC. The chain couples TRBV4-3 to TRBJ2-4; the D is unclear. Trimming pared 2 bases from V and 3 bases from J, leaving 17 bases between. Germline-derived CDR1 and CDR2 are LGHNA and YSLEER. This CDR3 has 17 amino acids.

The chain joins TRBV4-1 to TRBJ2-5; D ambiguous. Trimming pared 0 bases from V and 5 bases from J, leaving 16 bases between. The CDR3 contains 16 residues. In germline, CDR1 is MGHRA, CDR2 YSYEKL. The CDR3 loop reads CASSQDPSPGGETQYF. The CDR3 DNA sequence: TGCGCCAGCAGCCAAGATCCTTCCCCGGGTGGTGAGACCCAGTACTTC.

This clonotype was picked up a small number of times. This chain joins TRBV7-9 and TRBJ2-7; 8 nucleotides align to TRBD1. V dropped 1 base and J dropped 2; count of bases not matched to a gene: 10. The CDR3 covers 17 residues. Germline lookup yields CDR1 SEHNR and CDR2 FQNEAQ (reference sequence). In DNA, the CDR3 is TGTGCCAGCAGCTTAGGATCTTCGGGACAGGTAACCTACGAGCAGTACTTC. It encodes CASSLGSSGQVTYEQYF.

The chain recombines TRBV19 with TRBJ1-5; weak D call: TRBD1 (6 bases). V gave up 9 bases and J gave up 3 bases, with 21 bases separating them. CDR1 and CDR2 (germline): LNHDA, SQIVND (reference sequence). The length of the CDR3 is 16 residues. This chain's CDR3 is CASRKGGRISNQPQHF. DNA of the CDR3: TGTGCCAGCAGAAAGGGGGGGCGCATTTCCAATCAGCCCCAGCATTTT.

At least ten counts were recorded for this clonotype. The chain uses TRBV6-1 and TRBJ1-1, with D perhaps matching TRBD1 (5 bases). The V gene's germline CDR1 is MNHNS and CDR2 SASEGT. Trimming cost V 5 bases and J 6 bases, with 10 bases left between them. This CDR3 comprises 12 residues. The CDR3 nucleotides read TGTGCCAGCAGTCCCCGGGGGGCTGAAGCTTTCTTT. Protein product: CASSPRGAEAFF.

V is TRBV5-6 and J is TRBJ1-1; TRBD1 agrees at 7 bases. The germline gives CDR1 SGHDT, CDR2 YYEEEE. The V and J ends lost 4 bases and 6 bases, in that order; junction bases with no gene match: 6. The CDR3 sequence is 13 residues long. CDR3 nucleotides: TGTGCCAGCAGCACAGGGGCGGGATCTGAAGCTTTCTTT. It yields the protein CASSTGAGSEAFF.

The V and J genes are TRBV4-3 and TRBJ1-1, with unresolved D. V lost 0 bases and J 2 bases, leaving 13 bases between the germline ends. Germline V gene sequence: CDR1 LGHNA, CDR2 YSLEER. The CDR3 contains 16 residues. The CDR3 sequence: CASSQDLLSANTEAFF. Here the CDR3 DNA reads TGCGCCAGCAGCCAAGATCTTCTGTCAGCCAACACTGAAGCTTTCTTT.

CDR3 sequence: CASSEVGYTGELFF. CDR3 nucleotides: TGTGCCAGCAGTGAAGTGGGGTACACCGGGGAGCTGTTTTTT. This sequence joins TRBV2 and TRBJ2-2; D not certain. This CDR3 is 14 amino acids long. The V and J ends lost 1 base and 3 bases respectively, with 6 bases between them. Germline CDR1 is SNHLY and CDR2 is FYNNEI.

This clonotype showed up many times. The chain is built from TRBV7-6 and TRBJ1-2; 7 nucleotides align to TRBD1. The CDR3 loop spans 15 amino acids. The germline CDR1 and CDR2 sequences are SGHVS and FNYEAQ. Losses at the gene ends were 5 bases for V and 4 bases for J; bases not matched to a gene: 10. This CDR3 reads CASSADRAAGYGYTF. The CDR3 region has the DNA TGTGCCAGCAGCGCCGACAGGGCTGCGGGCTATGGCTACACCTTC.

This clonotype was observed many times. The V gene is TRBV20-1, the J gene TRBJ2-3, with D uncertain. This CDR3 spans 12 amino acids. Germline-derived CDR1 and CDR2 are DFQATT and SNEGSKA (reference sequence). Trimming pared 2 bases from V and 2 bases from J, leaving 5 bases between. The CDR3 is CSARTNTDTQYF. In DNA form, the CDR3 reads TGCAGTGCTAGAACCAACACAGATACGCAGTATTTT.

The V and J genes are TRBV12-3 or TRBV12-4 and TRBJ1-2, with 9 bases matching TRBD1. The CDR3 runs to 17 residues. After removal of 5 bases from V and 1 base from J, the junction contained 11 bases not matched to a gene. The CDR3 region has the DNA TGTGCCAGCAGTCCCCGGACAGGGGACTCGAGTAACTATGGCTACACCTTC. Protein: CASSPRTGDSSNYGYTF.

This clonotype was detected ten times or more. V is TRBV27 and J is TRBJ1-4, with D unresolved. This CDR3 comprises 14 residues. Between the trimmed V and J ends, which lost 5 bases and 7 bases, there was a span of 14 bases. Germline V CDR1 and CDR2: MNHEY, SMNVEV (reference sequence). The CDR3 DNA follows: TGTGCCAGCAGTGGACTCCAAGGAGGTGAAAAACTGTTTTTT. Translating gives CASSGLQGGEKLFF.

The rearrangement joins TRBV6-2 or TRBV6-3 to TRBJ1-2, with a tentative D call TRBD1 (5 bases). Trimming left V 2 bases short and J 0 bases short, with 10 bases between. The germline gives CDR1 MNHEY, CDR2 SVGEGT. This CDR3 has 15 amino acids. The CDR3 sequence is CASSYGGGPNYGYTF. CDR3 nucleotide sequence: TGTGCCAGCAGTTACGGGGGAGGCCCTAACTATGGCTACACCTTC.

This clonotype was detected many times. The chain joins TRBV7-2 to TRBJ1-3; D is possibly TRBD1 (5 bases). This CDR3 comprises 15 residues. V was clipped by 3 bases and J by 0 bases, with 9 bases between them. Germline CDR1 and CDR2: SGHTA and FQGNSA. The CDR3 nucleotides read TGTGCCAGCAGCTTGGACACTAGCTCTGGAAACACCATATATTTT. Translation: CASSLDTSSGNTIYF.

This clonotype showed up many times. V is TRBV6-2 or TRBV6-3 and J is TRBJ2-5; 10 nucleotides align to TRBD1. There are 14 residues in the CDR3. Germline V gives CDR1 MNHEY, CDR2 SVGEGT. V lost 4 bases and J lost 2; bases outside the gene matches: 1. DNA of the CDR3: TGTGCCAGCAGTTGGACAGGGGGACAAGAGACCCAGTACTTC. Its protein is CASSWTGGQETQYF.

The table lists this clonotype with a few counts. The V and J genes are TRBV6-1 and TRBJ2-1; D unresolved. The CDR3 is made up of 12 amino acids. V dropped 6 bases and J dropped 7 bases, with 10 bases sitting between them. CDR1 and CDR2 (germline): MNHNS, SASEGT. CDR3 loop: CASSSDGNEQFF. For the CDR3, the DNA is TGTGCCAGCAGCTCAGACGGTAATGAGCAGTTCTTC.

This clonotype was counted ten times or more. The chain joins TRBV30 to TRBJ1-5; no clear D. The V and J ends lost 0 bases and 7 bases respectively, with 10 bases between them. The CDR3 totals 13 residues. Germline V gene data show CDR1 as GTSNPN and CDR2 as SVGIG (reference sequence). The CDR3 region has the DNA TGTGCCTGGAGTGTAAGCGGTCCCCAGCCCCAGCATTTT. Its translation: CAWSVSGPQPQHF.

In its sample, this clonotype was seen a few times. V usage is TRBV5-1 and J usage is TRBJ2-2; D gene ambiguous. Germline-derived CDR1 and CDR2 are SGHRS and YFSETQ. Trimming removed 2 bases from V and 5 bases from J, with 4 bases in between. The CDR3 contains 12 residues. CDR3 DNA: TGCGCCAGCAGCTTTAAAACCGGGGAGCTGTTTTTT. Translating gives CASSFKTGELFF.

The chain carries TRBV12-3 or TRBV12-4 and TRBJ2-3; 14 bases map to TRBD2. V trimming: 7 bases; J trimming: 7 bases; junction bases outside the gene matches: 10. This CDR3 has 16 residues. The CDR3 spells CASIKPGLAGVNTQYF. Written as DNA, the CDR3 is TGTGCCAGCATTAAACCGGGACTAGCGGGAGTAAATACGCAGTATTTT.

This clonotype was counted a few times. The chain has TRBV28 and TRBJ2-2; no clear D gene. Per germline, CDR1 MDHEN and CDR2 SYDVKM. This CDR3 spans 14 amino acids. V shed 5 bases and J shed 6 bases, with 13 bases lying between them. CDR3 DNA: TGTGCCAGCAGTCTAAAGGTAGATGCCGGGGAGCTGTTTTTT. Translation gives CASSLKVDAGELFF.

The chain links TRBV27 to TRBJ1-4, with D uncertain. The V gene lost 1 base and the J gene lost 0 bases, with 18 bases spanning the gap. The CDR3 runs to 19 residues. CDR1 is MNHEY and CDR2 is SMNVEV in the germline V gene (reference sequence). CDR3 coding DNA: TGTGCCAGCAGTTTATATCCCCTTGCAGGCTTTGCAACTAATGAAAAACTGTTTTTT. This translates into CASSLYPLAGFATNEKLFF. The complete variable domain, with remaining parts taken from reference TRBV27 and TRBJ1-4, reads EAQVTQNPRYLITVTGKKLTVTCSQNMNHEYMSWYRQDPGLGLRQIYYSMNVEVTDKGDVPEGYKVSRKEKRNFPLILESPSPNQTSLYFCASSLYPLAGFATNEKLFFGSGTQLSVL.

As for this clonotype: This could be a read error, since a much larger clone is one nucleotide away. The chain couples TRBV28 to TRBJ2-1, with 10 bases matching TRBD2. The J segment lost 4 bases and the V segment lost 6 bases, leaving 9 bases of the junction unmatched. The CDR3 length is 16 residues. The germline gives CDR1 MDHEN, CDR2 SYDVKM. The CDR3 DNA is TGTGCCAGCAGGGATGAGACTAGCGGGTCTTACAATGAGCAGTTCTTC. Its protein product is CASRDETSGSYNEQFF.

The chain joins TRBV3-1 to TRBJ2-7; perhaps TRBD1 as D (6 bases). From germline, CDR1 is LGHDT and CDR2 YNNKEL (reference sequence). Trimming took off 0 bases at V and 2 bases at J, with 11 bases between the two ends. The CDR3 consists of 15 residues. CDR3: CASSQDRGSTYEQYF. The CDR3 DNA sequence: TGTGCCAGCAGCCAAGACAGGGGCAGTACCTACGAGCAGTACTTC.

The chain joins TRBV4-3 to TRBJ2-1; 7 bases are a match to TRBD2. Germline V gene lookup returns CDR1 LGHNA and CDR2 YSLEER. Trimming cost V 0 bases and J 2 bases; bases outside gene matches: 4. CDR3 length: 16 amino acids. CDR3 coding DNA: TGCGCCAGCAGCCAAGAGGGGCTAGCGGCCTACAATGAGCAGTTCTTC. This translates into CASSQEGLAAYNEQFF.

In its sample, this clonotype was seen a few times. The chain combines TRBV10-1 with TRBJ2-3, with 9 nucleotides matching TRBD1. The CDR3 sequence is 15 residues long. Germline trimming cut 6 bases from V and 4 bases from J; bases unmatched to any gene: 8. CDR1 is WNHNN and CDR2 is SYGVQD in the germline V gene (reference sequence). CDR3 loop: CASSPDRGAPDTQYF. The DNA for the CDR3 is TGCGCCAGCAGCCCGGACAGGGGAGCCCCAGATACGCAGTATTTT.